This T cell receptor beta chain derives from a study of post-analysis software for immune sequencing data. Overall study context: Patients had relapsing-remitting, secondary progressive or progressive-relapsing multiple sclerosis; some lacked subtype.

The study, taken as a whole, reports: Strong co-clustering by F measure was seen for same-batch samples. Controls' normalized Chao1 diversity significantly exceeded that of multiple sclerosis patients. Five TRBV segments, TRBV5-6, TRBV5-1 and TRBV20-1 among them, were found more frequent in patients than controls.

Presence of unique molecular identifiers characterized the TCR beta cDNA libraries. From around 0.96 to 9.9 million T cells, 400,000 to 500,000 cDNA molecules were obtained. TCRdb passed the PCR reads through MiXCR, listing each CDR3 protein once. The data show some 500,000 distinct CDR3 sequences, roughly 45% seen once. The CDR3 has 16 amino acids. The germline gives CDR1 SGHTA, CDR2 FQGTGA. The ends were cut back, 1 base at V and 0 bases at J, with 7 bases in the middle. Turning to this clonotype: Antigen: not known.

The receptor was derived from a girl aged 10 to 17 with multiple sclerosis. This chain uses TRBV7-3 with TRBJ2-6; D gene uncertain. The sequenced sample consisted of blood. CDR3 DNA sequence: TGTGCCAGCAGCTTAAAGGCAGGCTCTGGGGCCAACGTCCTGACTTTC. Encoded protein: CASSLKAGSGANVLTF. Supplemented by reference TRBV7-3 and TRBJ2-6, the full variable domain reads GAGVSQTPSNKVTEKGKYVELRCDPISGHTALYWYRQSLGQGPEFLIYFQGTGAADDSGLPNDRFFAVRPEGSVSTLKIQRTERGDSAVYLCASSLKAGSGANVLTFGAGSRLTVL.